This T cell receptor beta chain was recovered during a study of T cells in Graves' hyperthyroidism and ophthalmopathy (dated by TCRdb to between 2018 and 2021). Regarding the study in general: Peripheral blood was collected at initial diagnosis, before any treatment. In addition, the study compared T-cell repertoires in thyroid tissue and in blood from about 6 Graves' hyperthyroidism patients. TCR V-J signatures able to tell the groups apart were searched for in a discovery cohort of about a hundred patients, of whom under 45 had Graves' ophthalmopathy and 57 had stable Graves' hyperthyroidism. Once sampling was done, hyperthyroidism patients were given methimazole at a starting dose of 30 mg daily, whereas ophthalmopathy patients were given high-dose intravenous methylprednisolone. The 95 to 100 discovery patients were randomly divided into training and test sets at a 7:3 ratio. Prospective prediction of ophthalmopathy was tested in an independent validation cohort consisting of about 19 hyperthyroidism patients and approximately 16 patients who later progressed to ophthalmopathy. The paper reports TCR Vbeta CDR3 sequencing of 130 to 150 peripheral blood samples: approximately 43 ophthalmopathy, roughly 74 hyperthyroidism and some 17 progressor patients. What the study reported, not specific to this receptor: Most expanded thyroid clonotypes (frequency above 0.001) were also found in blood, which suggests that blood repertoires may mirror thyroid immune responses. A model built on a 13 V-J signature distinguished ophthalmopathy from stable hyperthyroidism, reaching roughly 88% sensitivity and approximately 81% specificity in cross-validation and 80%/75% in testing. Sample size was not statistically predetermined, and blinding of investigators to group allocation was not performed. In validation, the model predicted progression to ophthalmopathy with 60% to 71% sensitivity and over 72% specificity, a median of roughly seven months before onset.

A word on this clonotype: The specificity of this receptor is unknown. No quality values exist for individual bases; no much larger clone is one base distant.

The junction carries 14 bases between V and J, which are trimmed by 3 bases and 0 bases respectively. The CDR3 measures 16 amino acids from cysteine to phenylalanine. Only CDR3 DNA remains: 48 bases, in frame from the first base. CDR1 MDHEN and CDR2 SYDVKM are derived from the germline V gene. TCR beta CDR3 regions were amplified from RNA transcripts. For the first round of RT-PCR on the TCR CDR3, the HTBI primer set was used together with the Qiagen OneStep RT-PCR kit. A second multiplex PCR round built the libraries, followed by size selection and purification. Sequencing of the libraries was done on an Illumina HiSeq2000 using paired-end 100 bp reads. In the authors' own workflow: SOAPnuke was used to process the raw data, throwing out any read that contained adapters or uncalled bases, had a mean Phred below 15, or lacked an exact constant-primer or identifier match. COPE v1.2.5 was used to merge the high-quality paired reads, and each unique nucleotide sequence was defined as a clonotype. Clonotypes were aligned to IMGT TRBV, TRBD and TRBJ reference segments using MiTCR v1.1. Only V-J combinations with frequency above 0.0001, covering about 99% of repertoires, were analysed. A TCS score was defined as the ratio of F50 (clonal expansion) to E x V (chaos), with BLOSUM62-based TCRdist applied between CDR3 peptides within each V-J. Welch's t-statistics and random forest reduced just over 500 V-J features to some 14, which were used in a naive Bayes classifier (R e1071). TCRdb ran its own pipeline on the public reads, namely fastp trimming at Q25 and MiXCR clone calling, and kept in-frame beta chains. Rows are unified per CDR3 protein, each entry keeping the most common DNA and genes. For this entry, the V and J calls and clone size follow TCRdb and not the study's own pipeline. Recorded for this sample are about 530,000 distinct CDR3 sequences; 17% of them occurred a single time. The ten largest clones capture approximately 15% of the sample.

Ophthalmopathy patients had moderately to severely active disease, Clinical Activity Score of at least 3, NOSPECS grade of at least 4, and duration under 3 months. The study excluded patients with uncontrolled infections, other autoimmune diseases, pregnancy or lactation. Clinical symptoms, serum thyroxine and TRAb, thyroid ultrasound, and orbital computed tomography formed the basis for the diagnoses. PBMCs were separated from 7.5 to 10 ml of fresh peripheral blood using Ficoll-Paque density gradient centrifugation. Total RNA was extracted using Trizol reagent, and RNA quality was assessed on an Agilent 2100 Bioanalyzer.

The sequence came from a woman in her late teens or twenties with Graves' ophthalmopathy. The sequencing input was blood. This sequence uses TRBV28 and TRBJ2-5; the D gene is perhaps TRBD1, on 7 matching bases. The DNA sequence follows: TGTGCCAGCAGTTTTAACGCAGGGGGGTACCAAGAGACCCAGTACTTC. This encodes CASSFNAGGYQETQYF.